This is a list of T cell receptor beta chains from one sample in a study of T cell clonotyping in hematopoietic cell transplantation. The data were produced by immunoSEQ multiplex PCR, yet TCRdb's version contains in-frame clones alone and is incomplete. This table holds roughly 48,000 clones, about four fifths found once. The sample consisted of peripheral blood mononuclear cells, taken before stem cell transplant. The receptors stem from a man aged 55 to 69 with myelodysplastic syndrome. Some clones in this sample may be carry-over from other donors' samples. Each CDR3 is given with its conserved first and last residue. A D gene is named only where the DNA matches it firmly. Some rows mark clone size as missing; the rest say once, few, many or name a class of expanded clone.

>.|.|TRBV5-1|TRBJ2-7
TGCGCCAGCAGTCTCCATTCCTACGAGCAGTACTTC
CASSLHSYEQYF
>.|.|TRBV9|TRBJ2-7
TGTGCCAGCAGCCAGGGGGGAGGGGACTCCTACGAGCAGTACTTC
CASSQGGGDSYEQYF
>.|few|TRBV25-1|TRBJ1-2
TGTGCCAGCAGTGAGACAGGTGTCCTATCTGGCTACACCTTC
CASSETGVLSGYTF
>TRBD1|.|TRBV19|TRBJ2-7
TGTGCCAGTAGTTTCAAGACAGGGCCTACCTACGAGCAGTACTTC
CASSFKTGPTYEQYF
>.|once|TRBV27|TRBJ2-3
TGTGCCAGCAGCCATCGGATGTTCACAGGGTTTAGCACAGATACGCAGTATTTT
CASSHRMFTGFSTDTQYF
>.|.|TRBV10-3|TRBJ1-1
TGTGCCATCAAGGGAGACACTGAAGCTTTCTTT
CAIKGDTEAFF
>.|.|TRBV19|TRBJ1-3
TGTGCCAGCCGGGAGTCTGGAAACACCATATATTTT
CASRESGNTIYF
>.|.|TRBV2|TRBJ1-4
TGTGCCAGCGGGGGGGAGCATGAAAAACTGTTTTTT
CASGGEHEKLFF
>.|.|TRBV28|TRBJ2-3
TGTGCCAGCATAGCCCAGGGGGGGGCCGGCACAGATACGCAGTATTTT
CASIAQGGAGTDTQYF
>TRBD1|.|TRBV7-2|TRBJ2-7
TGTGCCAGCAGCCGCGCTCTGCCGGGACAGGGCTACGAGCAGTACTTC
CASSRALPGQGYEQYF
>.|few|TRBV6-5|TRBJ1-1
TGTGCCAGCAGTACTGGGGGTCCTGAAGCTTTCTTT
CASSTGGPEAFF
>TRBD2|.|TRBV28|TRBJ2-7
TGTGCCAGCAGGCCGTGGGGGGGAGGCTACGAGCAGTACTTC
CASRPWGGGYEQYF
>TRBD1|once|TRBV30|TRBJ1-2
TGTGCCTCCGGGACAGGGGAGTATGGCTACACCTTC
CASGTGEYGYTF
>.|.|TRBV14|TRBJ2-7
TGTGCCAGCAGCCCTCAACAGGGCCAAACTCTCTACGAGCAGTACTTC
CASSPQQGQTLYEQYF
>.|.|TRBV7-2|TRBJ2-7
TGTGCCAGCAGCTTAGGAGGGGGGGCCCGTCGCGAGCAGTACTTC
CASSLGGGARREQYF